These 27 T cell receptor beta chains share one sample of origin, sequenced in a study of T-cell memory formation after mild COVID-19. TCRdb redid the calling of the 5' RACE reads with MiXCR, one entry per CDR3 protein. This sample carries some 290,000 distinct CDR3 sequences, around 15% of them seen once, and the ten largest clones take roughly 20%. The source material was PBMCs or a T cell subset sorted from them (not recorded which). Every receptor here comes from a man aged 18 to 29 who had mild COVID-19 (a few samples of this study predate the infection). Cell type and time point are not known.

This clonotype was seen more than once but under ten times. V gene TRBV28 combines with J gene TRBJ2-1; 7 bases are a match to TRBD2. Trimming at V came to 4 bases and at J to 2 bases, leaving 14 bases not matched to a gene. Germline lookup yields CDR1 MDHEN and CDR2 SYDVKM. This CDR3 has 18 residues. The CDR3 DNA reads as TGTGCCAGCAGTTCCCCTCGCGGTGGGGGGGAAACCTACAATGAGCAGTTCTTC. Translating it yields CASSSPRGGGETYNEQFF. Variable domain in full (rest from reference TRBV28 and TRBJ2-1): DVKVTQSSRYLVKRTGEKVFLECVQDMDHENMFWYRQDPGLGLRLIYFSYDVKMKEKGDIPEGYSVSREKKERFSLILESASTNQTSMYLCASSSPRGGGETYNEQFFGPGTRLTVL.

The sample holds a few counts of this clonotype. The CDR3: CASSGSFNEKLFF. The CDR3 DNA reads TGTGCCAGCAGTGGAAGTTTTAATGAAAAACTGTTTTTT. The genes are TRBV6-1 and TRBJ1-4, with unresolved D. The CDR3 extends over 13 amino acids. Germline CDR1 reads MNHNS; CDR2 reads SASEGT. V lost 4 bases to trimming and J lost 4 bases, with 7 bases between them.

The V gene is TRBV9, the J gene TRBJ2-7; D possibly uses TRBD1 or TRBD2 (5 bases each). This CDR3 is 11 amino acids long. Trimming shortened V by 8 bases and J by 6 bases, and 12 bases separated the two germline ends. Germline values: CDR1 SGDLS, CDR2 YYNGEE. The CDR3 here is CARGAGPEQYV. CDR3 bases: TGTGCCAGAGGGGCGGGCCCCGAGCAGTACGTC.

There are many counts of this clonotype. This chain joins TRBV7-8 and TRBJ1-1; D is uncertain. CDR1 and CDR2 from the germline V gene are SGHVS and FQNEAQ. The CDR3 has 15 residues. Trimming removed 0 bases from V and 1 base from J, with 9 bases in between. The DNA for the CDR3 is TGTGCCAGCAGCTTAGCGGGGTCTGGGAACACTGAAGCTTTCTTT. Its protein is CASSLAGSGNTEAFF.

The gene calls are TRBV9 and TRBJ2-2; the D gene could be TRBD1 or TRBD2 (6 bases each). The CDR3 spans 16 residues. The V gene lost 2 bases and the J gene lost 4 bases, with 15 bases spanning the gap. Germline V gene data show CDR1 as SGDLS and CDR2 as YYNGEE. The CDR3 is CASSVRGDTSTGELFF. The CDR3 DNA is TGTGCCAGCAGCGTGAGGGGGGACACGTCCACCGGGGAGCTGTTTTTT.

A few counts support this clonotype. The chain has TRBV7-9 and TRBJ2-3; TRBD1 is a possible D gene (6 bases). The CDR3 extends over 17 amino acids. Germline V gene lookup returns CDR1 SEHNR and CDR2 FQNEAQ (reference sequence). V gave up 5 bases and J gave up 6 bases, with 24 bases separating them. The chain's CDR3 is CASSPDPLGTNLDTQYF. CDR3 coding DNA: TGTGCCAGCAGCCCCGACCCGCTCGGGACAAACCTGGATACGCAGTATTTT. Variable domain in full (rest from reference TRBV7-9 and TRBJ2-3): DTGVSQNPRHKITKRGQNVTFRCDPISEHNRLYWYRQTLGQGPEFLTYFQNEAQLEKSRLLSDRFSAERPKGSFSTLEIQRTEQGDSAMYLCASSPDPLGTNLDTQYFGPGTRLTVL.

The chain employs TRBV19 and TRBJ2-3; tentatively, D is TRBD2 (6 bases). CDR1 and CDR2 from the germline V gene are LNHDA and SQIVND (reference sequence). V was pared by 1 base and J by 4 bases, with 15 bases between. The CDR3 contains 16 residues. The CDR3 reads CASSIAEPSSADTQYF. CDR3 nucleotide sequence: TGTGCCAGTAGTATAGCAGAACCGTCTAGCGCAGATACGCAGTATTTT.

This chain connects TRBV29-1 to TRBJ2-3, with TRBD2 as a possible D gene (5 bases). The V end was cut by 8 bases, the J end by 5 bases, with 11 bases between. The germline CDR1 and CDR2 sequences are SQVTM and ANQGSEA. CDR3 size: 11 residues. CDR3 in DNA: TGCAGCCCCTCTGCGGGAGATACGCAGTATTTT. Amino acids: CSPSAGDTQYF.

The CDR3 is CASTGGSRSGNTIYF. CDR3 nucleotides: TGTGCCAGCACCGGGGGGTCACGCTCTGGAAACACCATATATTTT. V is TRBV10-3 and J is TRBJ1-3, with D possibly TRBD1 on 5 matching bases. The germline gives CDR1 ENHRY, CDR2 SYGVKD. Trimming pared 10 bases from V and 0 bases from J, leaving 16 bases between. The CDR3 contains 15 residues.

V is TRBV19 and J is TRBJ2-1; 7 bases match TRBD1. J was trimmed by 9 bases and V by 6 bases; bases with no gene match: 8. The CDR3 loop spans 13 amino acids. Germline V CDR1 and CDR2: LNHDA, SQIVND (reference sequence). The CDR3 DNA follows: TGTGCCAGTAGCCTGGACAGGAGGAGTGAGCAGTTCTTC. This gives the protein CASSLDRRSEQFF.

This clonotype has only a few counts. The chain links TRBV11-2 to TRBJ2-5; either TRBD1 or TRBD2 may supply D (5 bases each). The CDR3 totals 17 residues. Germline lookup yields CDR1 SGHAT and CDR2 FQNNGV. With 2 bases removed from V and 1 base from J, the gap between germline ends came to 17 bases. The CDR3 loop reads CASSLIGLAGTQETQYF. In DNA, the CDR3 is TGTGCCAGCAGCTTAATTGGTTTGGCAGGGACCCAAGAGACCCAGTACTTC. Together with reference TRBV11-2 and TRBJ2-5, the CDR3 gives the full variable domain: EAGVAQSPRYKIIEKRQSVAFWCNPISGHATLYWYQQILGQGPKLLIQFQNNGVVDDSQLPKDRFSAERLKGVDSTLKIQPAKLEDSAVYLCASSLIGLAGTQETQYFGPGTRLLVL.

In its sample, this clonotype was seen a few times. This clone may be a read error of a much larger clone one base away. V usage is TRBV6-4 and J usage is TRBJ2-3; 10 nucleotides line up with TRBD1. The CDR3 has 15 amino acids. The germline gives CDR1 MRHNA, CDR2 SNTAGT. With V trimmed by 3 bases and J by 1 base, 1 base remained unmatched. CDR3 DNA: TGTGCCAGCAGTGAGGGGACAGGGGGCACAGATACGCAGTATTTT. It yields the protein CASSEGTGGTDTQYF.

The chain carries TRBV10-3 and TRBJ2-3, with TRBD2 identical over 15 bases. V shed 10 bases and J 6 bases; nucleotides not matched to a gene: 5. Germline V gene sequence: CDR1 ENHRY, CDR2 SYGVKD. The CDR3 sequence is 14 residues long. The CDR3 coding sequence is TGTGCCACCGGGACTAGCGGGGGGAGGGATACGCAGTATTTT. Residues: CATGTSGGRDTQYF.

This clonotype turned up a few times. The chain is built from TRBV5-1 and TRBJ2-7; tentative D call: TRBD2 (5 bases). Germline CDR1 reads SGHRS; CDR2 reads YFSETQ. CDR3 length equals 15 residues. The germline V and J ends were trimmed by 0 bases and 4 bases, with 14 bases remaining between them. The CDR3 DNA sequence: TGCGCCAGCAGCTTGGTTTCAGGAGGTTCATACGAGCAGTACTTC. Protein: CASSLVSGGSYEQYF.

This clonotype was seen more than once but under ten times. The chain employs TRBV7-2 and TRBJ1-6; D remains unclear. Trimming stripped 5 bases from V and 6 bases from J, with 17 bases between. CDR1 and CDR2 (germline): SGHTA, FQGNSA. The CDR3 spans 16 residues. CDR3 loop: CASSRDGGSSNSPLHF. The DNA for the CDR3 is TGTGCCAGCAGCCGAGACGGCGGCTCATCTAATTCACCCCTCCACTTT.

The gene calls are TRBV5-5 and TRBJ2-2; 9 nucleotides line up with TRBD2. The CDR3 length is 16 residues. V was clipped by 4 bases and J by 3 bases; unmatched bases: 7. The V gene's germline CDR1 is SGHKS and CDR2 YYEKEE (reference sequence). CDR3 residues: CASSLGLAWDTGELFF. CDR3 bases: TGTGCCAGCAGCCTCGGACTAGCGTGGGACACCGGGGAGCTGTTTTTT.

The rearrangement uses TRBV4-2 and TRBJ2-1; D is unresolved. This CDR3 contains 14 residues. Trimming took off 1 base at V and 6 bases at J, with 10 bases between the two ends. Germline CDR1 is LGHNA and CDR2 is YNFKEQ. CDR3: CASSQGTVLNEQFF. In nucleotides, the CDR3 is TGTGCCAGCAGCCAAGGGACGGTCCTCAATGAGCAGTTCTTC.

This clonotype was detected a few times. The CDR3 loop is CASSVGQADTDTQYF. DNA of the CDR3: TGTGCCAGCAGCGTGGGGCAAGCGGATACAGATACGCAGTATTTT. The chain couples TRBV9 to TRBJ2-3, with D perhaps assigned TRBD1 or TRBD2 (5 bases each). Trimming pared 2 bases from V and 3 bases from J, leaving 13 bases between. Germline V gives CDR1 SGDLS, CDR2 YYNGEE. The CDR3 is 15 amino acids.

This clonotype was seen only a few times. The chain combines TRBV30 with TRBJ2-5; TRBD1 agrees at 8 bases. This CDR3 has 14 amino acids. Germline loops: CDR1 GTSNPN, CDR2 SVGIG (reference sequence). V was clipped by 3 bases and J by 5 bases; unmatched bases: 8. CDR3: CAWSDRGLYETQYF. Written as DNA, the CDR3 is TGTGCCTGGAGCGACAGGGGCCTGTATGAGACCCAGTACTTC. Looking up the rest from reference TRBV30 and TRBJ2-5 gives the full variable domain: SQTIHQWPATLVQPVGSPLSLECTVEGTSNPNLYWYRQAAGRGLQLLFYSVGIGQISSEVPQNLSASRPQDRQFILSSKKLLLSDSGFYLCAWSDRGLYETQYFGPGTRLLVL.

The rearrangement uses TRBV10-3 and TRBJ2-5; a weak D match, TRBD2 (6 bases). V was cut by 8 bases and J by 1 base, with 8 bases left in between. The CDR3 is made up of 12 amino acids. Germline CDR1 is ENHRY and CDR2 is SYGVKD. As DNA, the CDR3 is TGTGCCATCGCGGGACTCCAAGAGACCCAGTACTTC. It specifies CAIAGLQETQYF.

A few counts support this clonotype. The chain combines TRBV12-3 or TRBV12-4 with TRBJ2-7; no firm D call. The CDR3 covers 15 residues. V gave up 5 bases and J gave up 3 bases, with 17 bases separating them. The CDR3 DNA reads TGTGCCAGCAGTCCCTTTTTGGTCGGAAACTACGAGCAGTACTTC. This codes for CASSPFLVGNYEQYF.

This clonotype has just a few counts. The genes are TRBV12-3 or TRBV12-4 and TRBJ2-4; D possibly corresponds to TRBD1 (5 bases). Trimming took 7 bases from V and 8 from J, leaving 9 bases between them. This CDR3 is 11 amino acids long. DNA for the CDR3: TGTGCCAGCACCCAGGGCTACATTCAGTACTTC. This sequence encodes CASTQGYIQYF.

The genes are TRBV3-1 and TRBJ2-7, with 11 bases lining up with TRBD1. CDR3 length equals 13 residues. Germline CDR1 reads LGHDT; CDR2 reads YNNKEL (reference sequence). J was trimmed by 10 bases and V by 4 bases; bases with no gene match: 6. This CDR3 reads CASSLGQGAEQYF. In DNA, the CDR3 is TGTGCCAGCAGCCTTGGACAGGGGGCTGAACAGTACTTC.

The V and J genes are TRBV11-2 and TRBJ2-5; 8 bases map to TRBD1. Germline-derived CDR1 and CDR2 are SGHAT and FQNNGV. CDR3 length equals 15 residues. V shed 6 bases, J shed 5 bases, and the junction held 11 bases outside the gene matches. CDR3 loop: CASRRPGTGRETQYF. For the CDR3, the DNA is TGTGCCAGCAGAAGACCCGGGACAGGCAGGGAGACCCAGTACTTC.

The chain couples TRBV10-3 to TRBJ2-7, with TRBD1 identical over 7 bases. The V gene's germline CDR1 is ENHRY and CDR2 SYGVKD. The junction had 13 bases not matched to a gene; V was cut back by 10 bases and J by 7 bases. The CDR3 length is 13 residues. This chain's CDR3 is CATTPGTAKEQYV. DNA for the CDR3: TGTGCCACCACCCCAGGGACAGCGAAGGAGCAGTACGTC.

The table lists this clonotype with many counts. The CDR3 loop reads CASRPDMRLTLHF. The CDR3 DNA reads as TGTGCCAGCAGACCGGACATGCGTCTGACCCTCCACTTT. The rearrangement joins TRBV6-2 or TRBV6-3 to TRBJ1-6; D is perhaps TRBD1 (5 bases). Germline lookup yields CDR1 MNHEY and CDR2 SVGEGT. V lost 6 bases and J lost 14, with 17 bases in between. The CDR3 sequence is 13 residues long.

This clonotype has just a few counts. V usage is TRBV11-2 and J usage is TRBJ2-2; no reliable D call. V was trimmed by 1 base and J by 4 bases, leaving 10 bases between them. The CDR3 sequence is 15 residues long. Germline CDR1 reads SGHAT; CDR2 reads FQNNGV. CDR3 region: CASSLGIFGTGELFF. CDR3 nucleotide sequence: TGTGCCAGCAGCTTAGGGATTTTTGGCACCGGGGAGCTGTTTTTT.